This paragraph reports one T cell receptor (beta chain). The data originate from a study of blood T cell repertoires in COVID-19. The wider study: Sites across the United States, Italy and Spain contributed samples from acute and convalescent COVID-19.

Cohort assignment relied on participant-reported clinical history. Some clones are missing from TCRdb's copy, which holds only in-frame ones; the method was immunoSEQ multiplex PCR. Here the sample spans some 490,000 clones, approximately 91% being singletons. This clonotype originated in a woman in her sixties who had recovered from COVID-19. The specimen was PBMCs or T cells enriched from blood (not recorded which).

CDR3 residues: CASSESTGYNEQFF. The CDR3 bases are TGCGCCAGCAGTGAGTCGACAGGCTACAATGAGCAGTTCTTC. The J gene is TRBJ2-1, the V gene TRBV10-1, with TRBD1 as a possible D gene (6 bases). V was shortened by 0 bases and J by 3 bases, with 6 bases between the two germline ends. This CDR3 has 14 residues. The germline V gene encodes CDR1 WNHNN and CDR2 SYGVQD (reference sequence).